One sample yielded the 23 T cell receptor beta chains listed below, sequenced in a study of prognosis after radiotherapy for stage I lung cancer. It was by two-round multiplex PCR that TCR beta CDR3 was amplified from genomic DNA. First-round PCR employed TRBV- and TRBJ-specific primers for each gene. TCRdb independently ran MiXCR on the multiplex PCR reads; one entry per CDR3 protein. The sample includes some 60,000 distinct CDR3 sequences, around a quarter of them seen just once. The starting material was PBMCs, obtained before or after stereotactic body radiation therapy (not recorded which). The origin of the receptors is a donor at least 50 years old with non-small cell lung cancer.

This clonotype has a count of ten or more. The genes are TRBV19 and TRBJ2-7, with D perhaps given as TRBD1 or TRBD2 (5 bases each). CDR3 length: 14 amino acids. CDR1 is LNHDA, CDR2 SQIVND, per germline (reference sequence). Trimming shortened V by 3 bases and J by 1 base, and 10 bases separated the two germline ends. Here the CDR3 reads CASSMRGMSYEQYF. The DNA of the CDR3 is TGTGCCAGTAGTATGAGGGGCATGTCCTACGAGCAGTACTTC.

As regards this clonotype: This clone may be a read error of a much larger clone one base away. The gene calls are TRBV10-2 and TRBJ2-3; D gene unclear. V was trimmed by 4 bases and J by 2 bases, leaving 7 bases between them. Germline V gene data show CDR1 as WSHSY and CDR2 as SAAADI. The CDR3 runs 13 residues. This chain's CDR3 is CASSVLNTDTQYF. The DNA of the CDR3 is TGCGCCAGCAGTGTGCTAAACACAGATACGCAGTATTTT.

This clonotype was observed many times. The chain's CDR3 is CASSEVVTGSSYGYTF. DNA for the CDR3: TGTGCCAGCAGTGAAGTTGTGACAGGGTCTTCCTATGGCTACACCTTC. This sequence joins TRBV6-2 or TRBV6-3 and TRBJ1-2, with 7 nucleotides matching TRBD1. This CDR3 region has 16 residues. J lost 4 bases, V lost 5 bases, and 13 bases had no gene match. Germline V CDR1 and CDR2: MNHEY, SVGEGT.

This clonotype was observed at least ten times. This rearrangement joins TRBV7-8 to TRBJ2-1; no clear D gene. This CDR3 is built from 11 residues. Trimming stripped 0 bases from V and 7 bases from J, with 1 base between. Germline loops: CDR1 SGHVS, CDR2 FQNEAQ. CDR3 residues: CASSLANEQFF. The CDR3 nucleotides are TGTGCCAGCAGCTTAGCGAATGAGCAGTTCTTC.

The V call is TRBV14, the J call TRBJ2-2, with 8 bases matching TRBD1. The trim removed 6 bases at V and 4 bases at J, leaving 13 bases unmatched. The CDR3 is 17 residues long. From germline, CDR1 is SGHDN and CDR2 FVKESK. CDR3 sequence (DNA): TGTGCCAGCAGACAAAGGACAGGGACAGTACTCACCGGGGAGCTGTTTTTT. It codes for CASRQRTGTVLTGELFF.

The chain carries TRBV5-1 and TRBJ2-2; 9 bases are shared with TRBD1. Germline V gene sequence: CDR1 SGHRS, CDR2 YFSETQ. The CDR3 spans 15 residues. V shed 3 bases and J 7 bases; nucleotides not matched to a gene: 7. CDR3 bases: TGCGCCAGCAGCTCCAGGACAGGGGCTCACGGGGAGCTGTTTTTT. Protein sequence: CASSSRTGAHGELFF.

The sample holds many counts of this clonotype. The V call is TRBV15, the J call TRBJ2-5, with D maybe TRBD2 (5 bases). The CDR3 covers 14 residues. V was pared by 0 bases and J by 5 bases, with 10 bases between. The germline gives CDR1 LNHNV, CDR2 YYDKDF (reference sequence). CDR3 sequence: CATSRERLTETQYF. The CDR3 DNA follows: TGTGCCACCAGCAGAGAGAGACTAACGGAGACCCAGTACTTC. The variable domain in full, with the rest retrieved from reference TRBV15 and TRBJ2-5, is DAMVIQNPRYQVTQFGKPVTLSCSQTLNHNVMYWYQQKSSQAPKLLFHYYDKDFNNEADTPDNFQSRRPNTSFCFLDIRSPGLGDTAMYLCATSRERLTETQYFGPGTRLLVL.

As concerns this clonotype: Since a far larger clone is one base different, this is likely a read error. This sequence joins TRBV6-5 and TRBJ1-2; the D is unclear. Germline loops: CDR1 MNHEY, CDR2 SVGAGI. The CDR3 totals 13 residues. The CDR3 nucleotides are TGTGCCGGCAGTTCCCAGACCCTTGGTGGCTACACCTTC. Translated: CAGSSQTLGGYTF.

This clonotype was observed many times. J is TRBJ2-2 and V is TRBV9, with a weak D call TRBD2 (6 bases). CDR1 is SGDLS, CDR2 YYNGEE, per germline. The CDR3 totals 16 residues. Trimming took 0 bases from V and 6 from J, leaving 15 bases between them. The CDR3 loop reads CASSVDGLARAGELFF. CDR3 DNA sequence: TGTGCCAGCAGCGTAGACGGGCTAGCGAGGGCCGGGGAGCTGTTTTTT.

This clonotype was seen repeatedly, ten times or more. The genes are TRBV3-1 and TRBJ1-2; 7 bases are a match to TRBD1. CDR1 LGHDT and CDR2 YNNKEL come from the germline V gene (reference sequence). The CDR3 loop spans 14 amino acids. V was clipped by 3 bases and J by 7 bases; unmatched bases: 8. The CDR3 DNA reads as TGTGCCAGCAGCCAGCGACAGGGTAGGGGTGGCTACACCTTC. Its protein is CASSQRQGRGGYTF.

This clonotype was recorded many times. This chain connects TRBV6-1 to TRBJ1-2; 10 bases agree with TRBD1. The junction had 7 bases not matched to a gene; V was cut back by 6 bases and J by 3 bases. CDR3 length equals 15 residues. Germline CDR1 is MNHNS and CDR2 is SASEGT. The CDR3 protein is CASSRDRGRDYGYTF. CDR3 DNA sequence: TGTGCCAGCAGCAGAGACAGGGGGCGCGACTATGGCTACACCTTC.

Note on this clonotype: A read error may account for a junction end that differs from germline. CDR3 sequence reads: CASSLSNPGTVELFF. CDR3 coding DNA: TGTGCCAGCAGCTTATCCAACCCCGGGACCGTGGAGCTGTTTTTT. The J gene is TRBJ2-2, the V gene TRBV7-2; either TRBD1 or TRBD2 may supply D (5 bases each). This CDR3 is built from 15 residues. Germline CDR1 SGHTA, CDR2 FQGNSA.

Many counts were recorded for this clonotype. The gene calls are TRBV7-2 and TRBJ2-3, with TRBD2 identical over 9 bases. Germline V gives CDR1 SGHTA, CDR2 FQGNSA. The CDR3 consists of 16 residues. The junction had 10 bases not matched to a gene; V was cut back by 3 bases and J by 6 bases. The CDR3: CASSFLSGGRGDTQYF. The DNA of the CDR3 is TGTGCCAGCAGCTTTCTTAGCGGGGGCCGCGGGGATACGCAGTATTTT. The variable domain in full, completed from reference TRBV7-2 and TRBJ2-3, reads GAGVSQSPSNKVTEKGKDVELRCDPISGHTALYWYRQSLGQGLEFLIYFQGNSAPDKSGLPSDRFSAERTGGSVSTLTIQRTQQEDSAVYLCASSFLSGGRGDTQYFGPGTRLTVL.

The chain carries TRBV5-4 and TRBJ2-3, with D possibly being TRBD1 (6 bases). Trimming pared 0 bases from V and 1 base from J, leaving 12 bases between. CDR1 is SGHNT and CDR2 is YYREEE in the germline V gene (reference sequence). CDR3 length: 16 amino acids. In DNA form, the CDR3 reads TGTGCCAGCAGCTTGGTGACAGGCGCACGCACAGATACGCAGTATTTT. It is translated as CASSLVTGARTDTQYF.

V and J are TRBV6-2 or TRBV6-3 and TRBJ1-6, with no clear D. Germline CDR1 and CDR2: MNHEY and SVGEGT. Deletions cut 9 bases from V and 9 bases from J, with 18 bases between. This CDR3 has 14 residues. The CDR3 region has the DNA TGTGCCAGAAGAAACGGGCAGCGGGGTTCACCCCTCCACTTT. Its protein product is CARRNGQRGSPLHF.

In its sample, this clonotype was seen many times. The V and J genes are TRBV20-1 and TRBJ2-3; tentative D call: TRBD1 (6 bases). The V gene's germline CDR1 is DFQATT and CDR2 SNEGSKA (reference sequence). Trimming removed 6 bases from V and 4 bases from J, with 23 bases in between. This CDR3 is 16 amino acids long. The CDR3 DNA sequence: TGCAGTGCCCCACCAAAGCAGGGGCGAGCGGCAGATACGCAGTATTTT. Translating gives CSAPPKQGRAADTQYF.

This clonotype was detected ten times or more. The chain joins TRBV7-2 to TRBJ1-1, with 9 bases aligning to TRBD1. Germline assignment: CDR1 SGHTA and CDR2 FQGNSA. CDR3 length: 15 amino acids. The ends lost 4 bases at V and 6 bases at J; junction bases unmatched: 9. The CDR3 DNA sequence: TGTGCCAGCAGCTCCCAGCCCGGGACAGGGTCTGAAGCTTTCTTT. Protein sequence: CASSSQPGTGSEAFF.

This clonotype occurred many times. The V and J genes are TRBV19 and TRBJ2-3; TRBD2 agrees at 7 bases. CDR3 length: 16 amino acids. Germline V lookup: CDR1 LNHDA, CDR2 SQIVND (reference sequence). Trimming cost V 4 bases and J 2 bases; bases outside gene matches: 9. The CDR3: CASSTGLVPFTDTQYF. DNA of the CDR3: TGTGCCAGTAGTACCGGACTAGTTCCTTTCACAGATACGCAGTATTTT.

Concerning this clonotype: The junction does not match germline at one end; this may be a read error. The chain recombines TRBV19 with TRBJ1-3; D remains unclear. Germline CDR1 LNHDA, CDR2 SQIVND (reference sequence). This CDR3 contains 15 residues. This CDR3 is CANSRGTYSGNTIYF. CDR3 DNA: TGTGCCAATAGTCGGGGAACCTACTCTGGAAACACCATATATTTT. Variable domain in full (rest from reference TRBV19 and TRBJ1-3): DGGITQSPKYLFRKEGQNVTLSCEQNLNHDAMYWYRQDPGQGLRLIYYSQIVNDFQKGDIAEGYSVSREKKESFPLTVTSAQKNPTAFYLCANSRGTYSGNTIYFGEGSWLTVV.

This clonotype was seen ten or more times. The chain recombines TRBV20-1 with TRBJ2-4, with D possibly TRBD2 on 7 matching bases. Between the trimmed V and J ends, which lost 5 bases and 0 bases, there was a span of 17 bases. Germline-derived CDR1 and CDR2 are DFQATT and SNEGSKA (reference sequence). The CDR3 is 16 residues long. In DNA form, the CDR3 reads TGCAGTGCTTATGGCGGGGGCCGGAGAGCCAAAAACATTCAGTACTTC. Amino acid sequence: CSAYGGGRRAKNIQYF.

This clonotype was picked up many times. The chain combines TRBV10-3 with TRBJ2-5, with 10 nucleotides matching TRBD2. Germline values: CDR1 ENHRY, CDR2 SYGVKD. This CDR3 has 16 amino acids. Germline trimming cut 2 bases from V and 5 bases from J; bases unmatched to any gene: 8. CDR3 sequence (DNA): TGTGCCATCAGTGAGGCGCTAGCGGGGGCCGGGGAGACCCAGTACTTC. Translating it yields CAISEALAGAGETQYF.

This clonotype was seen ten or more times. The chain is built from TRBV19 and TRBJ2-1; D is possibly TRBD2 (5 bases). Germline CDR1 is LNHDA and CDR2 is SQIVND (reference sequence). With 7 bases removed from V and 0 bases from J, the gap between germline ends came to 16 bases. The CDR3 covers 16 residues. CDR3 sequence (DNA): TGTGCCAGTAATGGGAGCCCCGAGAGCTCCTACAATGAGCAGTTCTTC. Amino acid sequence: CASNGSPESSYNEQFF.

Many counts were recorded for this clonotype. The rearrangement links TRBV18 to TRBJ1-3; 7 nucleotides line up with TRBD1. The junction had 2 bases not matched to a gene; V was cut back by 3 bases and J by 0 bases. This CDR3 spans 15 amino acids. The germline gives CDR1 KGHSH, CDR2 LQKENI. CDR3 nucleotide sequence: TGTGCCAGCTCACCGACAGGGCTCTCTGGAAACACCATATATTTT. Amino acids: CASSPTGLSGNTIYF.